This TCR beta chain was sequenced in a study of blood T cell repertoires in COVID-19. For the study at large: Sites across the United States, Italy and Spain contributed samples from acute and convalescent COVID-19.

CDR1 is LNHNV and CDR2 is YYDKDF in the germline V gene (reference sequence). V shed 6 bases and J 6 bases; nucleotides not matched to a gene: 4. The CDR3 consists of 13 residues. Produced via immunoSEQ multiplex PCR; TCRdb's table is partial and in-frame only. The sample has about 250,000 clones, over 65% seen once. The sequenced sample consisted of peripheral blood. The V and J genes are TRBV15 and TRBJ2-3; TRBD2 agrees at 9 bases. The TCR sequence derives from a woman aged 80 or over with acute or convalescent COVID-19. The CDR3 DNA reads TGTGCCACCAGGAGTGGACTAGCGGATACGCAGTATTTT. Encoded protein: CATRSGLADTQYF.